A selection of T cell receptor beta chains follows, all from one sample in a study of Ad26.COV2.S vaccination and SARS-CoV-2 variants. The protocol was immunoSEQ multiplex PCR, while the TCRdb copy is restricted to in-frame clones and leaves out a portion. The repertoire has approximately 410,000 clones, 92% of them found once; the top ten carry roughly 1.7%. The material was peripheral blood, obtained in a trial of Ad26.COV2.S vaccine versus placebo. These receptors were obtained from a person between 18 and 65 years old who received the Ad26.COV2.S COVID-19 vaccine or a placebo. Both conserved end residues are part of each CDR3. D genes are given only for firm matches. Only some rows state a clone size, as once, few, many or a class for expanded clones.

v_call	d_call	clone_size	j_call	cdr3_aa	cdr3_nt
TRBV11-2	NA	few	TRBJ1-6	CASSLGGNSPLHF	TGTGCCAGCAGCTTAGGGGGGAATTCACCCCTCCACTTT
TRBV7-2	NA	NA	TRBJ2-6	CASSTLRGYGANVLTF	TGTGCCAGCAGCACCCTCCGGGGGTATGGGGCCAACGTCCTGACTTTC
TRBV6-5	TRBD1	NA	TRBJ2-7	CASSYGTGGSYEQYF	TGTGCCAGCAGTTACGGGACAGGGGGCTCCTACGAGCAGTACTTC
TRBV19	NA	NA	TRBJ1-2	CASSLSESYGYTF	TGTGCCAGTAGTCTGTCAGAGAGCTATGGCTACACCTTC
TRBV5-1	NA	NA	TRBJ1-6	CASSLDWGRVNSPLHF	TGCGCCAGCAGCTTGGACTGGGGGAGGGTGAATTCACCCCTCCACTTT
TRBV9	NA	NA	TRBJ1-2	CASSAGRTAYGYTF	TGTGCCAGCAGCGCCGGGCGGACAGCATATGGCTACACCTTC
TRBV28	NA	NA	TRBJ1-1	CASSPSEGGRFTEAFF	TGTGCCAGCAGTCCCTCTGAGGGTGGACGGTTCACTGAAGCTTTCTTT
TRBV7-2	NA	NA	TRBJ1-3	CASSLYGYRSSGNTIYF	TGTGCCAGCAGCTTATATGGGTATCGGAGCTCCGGAAACACCATATATTTT
TRBV9	NA	NA	TRBJ2-1	CASSVGDGETYNEQFF	TGTGCCAGCAGCGTAGGGGACGGGGAAACCTACAATGAGCAGTTCTTC
TRBV6-1	TRBD1	NA	TRBJ1-1	CASSEDPGGSTEAFF	TGTGCCAGCAGTGAAGACCCAGGGGGAAGCACTGAAGCTTTCTTT
TRBV23-1	NA	NA	TRBJ2-5	CASSQSWGRAEETQYF	TGCGCCAGCAGTCAATCGTGGGGCAGGGCGGAAGAGACCCAGTACTTC
TRBV28	TRBD1	once	TRBJ1-4	CASSSQWTGESEKLFF	TGTGCCAGCAGTTCCCAGTGGACAGGGGAGAGTGAAAAACTGTTTTTT
TRBV21-1	NA	once	TRBJ2-6	CASSNREAGANVLTF	TGTGCCAGCAGCAATAGGGAGGCTGGGGCCAACGTCCTGACTTTC
TRBV5-1	NA	NA	TRBJ1-2	CASSLEWAGFYGYTF	TGCGCCAGCAGCTTGGAATGGGCAGGGTTTTATGGCTACACCTTC
TRBV6-4	TRBD1	once	TRBJ1-2	CASSERPGQGADGYTF	TGTGCCAGCAGTGAGAGGCCTGGACAGGGTGCGGATGGCTACACCTTC
TRBV15	NA	NA	TRBJ1-4	CATSRDYGRTNEKLFF	TGTGCCACCAGCAGAGATTACGGGCGAACTAATGAAAAACTGTTTTTT
TRBV6-5	NA	once	TRBJ1-4	CASNLGAATNEKLFF	TGTGCCAGCAACCTCGGGGCTGCAACTAATGAAAAACTGTTTTTT
TRBV6-6	NA	NA	TRBJ2-3	CASSYSLGFADTQYF	TGTGCCAGCAGTTACTCGTTGGGATTTGCAGATACGCAGTATTTT
TRBV5-1	NA	NA	TRBJ1-1	CASSLGGYEAFF	TGCGCCAGCAGCTTGGGAGGATATGAAGCTTTCTTT
TRBV7-6	NA	NA	TRBJ2-1	CASSLAGGYNEQFF	TGTGCCAGCAGCTTAGCGGGGGGATACAATGAGCAGTTCTTC
TRBV27	TRBD1	NA	TRBJ2-7	CASSTKTRDRGSYEQYF	TGTGCCAGCAGTACAAAAACACGGGACAGGGGTTCCTACGAGCAGTACTTC
TRBV29-1	NA	NA	TRBJ2-5	CSVEDSRGRQQTQYF	TGCAGCGTTGAAGATAGCCGGGGCCGCCAGCAGACCCAGTACTTC
TRBV4-3	NA	NA	TRBJ2-1	CASSQDWGSYNEQFF	TGCGCCAGCAGCCAAGATTGGGGGTCCTACAATGAGCAGTTCTTC
TRBV5-4	TRBD1	NA	TRBJ1-2	CASSPRTGNYGYTF	TGTGCCAGCAGCCCGCGGACAGGGAACTATGGCTACACCTTC
TRBV30	NA	NA	TRBJ1-6	CACPSTRNGNSPLHF	TGTGCCTGCCCGTCGACCCGGAACGGGAATTCACCCCTCCACTTT
TRBV19	TRBD2	NA	TRBJ2-1	CASSMAGGRHNEQFF	TGTGCCAGTAGTATGGCGGGGGGAAGGCACAATGAGCAGTTCTTC
TRBV4-3	NA	NA	TRBJ2-7	CASSQGRQVYYEQYF	TGCGCCAGCAGCCAAGGAAGACAGGTGTACTACGAGCAGTACTTC
TRBV5-1	NA	NA	TRBJ2-1	CASSIGGTEIKKQFF	TGCGCCAGCAGCATAGGGGGAACGGAGATCAAGAAGCAGTTCTTC
TRBV2	NA	NA	TRBJ1-4	CASSEDTATNEKLFF	TGTGCCAGCAGTGAAGACACTGCAACTAATGAAAAACTGTTTTTT
TRBV19	NA	NA	TRBJ1-1	CASSPSARSTEAFF	TGTGCCAGTAGCCCGTCGGCCAGGAGCACTGAAGCTTTCTTT
TRBV19	TRBD1	NA	TRBJ1-1	CASSLQGQNEAFF	TGTGCCAGTAGTTTACAGGGGCAGAATGAAGCTTTCTTT
TRBV9	TRBD1	NA	TRBJ1-1	CASSPRQGSIEAFF	TGTGCCAGCAGCCCCCGACAGGGTAGTATTGAAGCTTTCTTT
TRBV6-1	NA	NA	TRBJ1-5	CASIEGPFYSNQPQHF	TGTGCCAGCATTGAGGGACCTTTTTATAGCAATCAGCCCCAGCATTTT
TRBV7-2	TRBD1	NA	TRBJ1-5	CASSLDRGHGKPQHF	TGTGCCAGCAGCTTAGACAGGGGGCATGGTAAGCCCCAGCATTTT
TRBV6-5	NA	NA	TRBJ2-3	CASSYGLVRSADTQYF	TGTGCCAGCAGTTACGGGCTAGTTCGTAGCGCAGATACGCAGTATTTT
TRBV7-2	NA	NA	TRBJ2-7	CASSLVSAVLGEQYF	TGTGCCAGCAGCTTAGTATCGGCCGTCCTGGGCGAGCAGTACTTC
TRBV9	NA	NA	TRBJ2-7	CASSVGQTYEQYF	TGTGCCAGCAGCGTAGGACAGACATACGAGCAGTACTTC